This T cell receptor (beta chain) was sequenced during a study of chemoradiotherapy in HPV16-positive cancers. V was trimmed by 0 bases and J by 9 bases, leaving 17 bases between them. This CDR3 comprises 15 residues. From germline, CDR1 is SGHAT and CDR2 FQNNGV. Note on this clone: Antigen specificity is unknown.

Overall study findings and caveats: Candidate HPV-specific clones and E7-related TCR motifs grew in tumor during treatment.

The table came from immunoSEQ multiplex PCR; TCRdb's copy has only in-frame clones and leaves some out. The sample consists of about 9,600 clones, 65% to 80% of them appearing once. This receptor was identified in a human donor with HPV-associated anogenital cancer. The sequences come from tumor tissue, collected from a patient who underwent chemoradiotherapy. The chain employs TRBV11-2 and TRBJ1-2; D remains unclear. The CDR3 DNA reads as TGTGCCAGCAGCTTAGAAATTCGACACCCTGAGAGCTACACCTTC. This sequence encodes CASSLEIRHPESYTF.